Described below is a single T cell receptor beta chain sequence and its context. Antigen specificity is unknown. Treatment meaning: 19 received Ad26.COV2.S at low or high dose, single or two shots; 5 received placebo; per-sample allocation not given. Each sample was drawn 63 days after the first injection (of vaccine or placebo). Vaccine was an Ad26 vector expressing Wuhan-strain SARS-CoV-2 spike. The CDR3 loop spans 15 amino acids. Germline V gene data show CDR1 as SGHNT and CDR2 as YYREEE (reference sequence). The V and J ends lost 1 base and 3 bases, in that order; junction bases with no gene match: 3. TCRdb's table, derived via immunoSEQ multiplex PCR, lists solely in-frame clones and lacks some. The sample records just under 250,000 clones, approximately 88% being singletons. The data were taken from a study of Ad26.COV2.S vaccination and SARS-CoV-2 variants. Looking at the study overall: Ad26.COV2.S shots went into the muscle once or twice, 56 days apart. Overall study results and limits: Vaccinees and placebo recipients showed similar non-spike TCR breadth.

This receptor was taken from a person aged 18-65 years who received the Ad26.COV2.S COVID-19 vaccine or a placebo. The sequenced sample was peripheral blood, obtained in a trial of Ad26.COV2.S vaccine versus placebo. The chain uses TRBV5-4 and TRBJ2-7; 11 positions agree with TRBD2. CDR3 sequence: CASSLSTSGVYEQYF. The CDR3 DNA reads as TGTGCCAGCAGCTTGTCGACTAGCGGGGTCTACGAGCAGTACTTC.